This paragraph reports one T cell receptor beta chain. This sample was included in a study of OX40 agonist ivuxolimab in advanced cancers. About the research overall: As their treatment, patients were administered ivuxolimab, an agonistic anti-OX40 (CD134) antibody. People who had prior anti-PD-1, anti-PD-L1 or anti-CTLA-4 therapy could take part, and 40% had some.

Method: immunoSEQ multiplex PCR; TCRdb's copy keeps in-frame clones and lacks some. The top ten hold 0.9% to 1.2% of the sample, which has some 90,000 clones, 92% seen once. CDR1 is SGHTA and CDR2 is FQGNSA in the germline V gene. The CDR3 length is 16 residues. V was clipped by 4 bases and J by 3 bases; unmatched bases: 6. The chain employs TRBV7-2 and TRBJ2-3; TRBD1 agrees at 11 bases. This clonotype was obtained from an adult with an advanced solid tumor such as melanoma, head and neck, liver or kidney cancer. The input for sequencing was CD4+ or CD8+ T cells sorted from blood, taken in a trial of the OX40 agonist ivuxolimab. The CDR3 DNA reads TGTGCCAGCAGCTCTCCGGGACAGGGGGAGACAGATACGCAGTATTTT. This translates into CASSSPGQGETDTQYF.